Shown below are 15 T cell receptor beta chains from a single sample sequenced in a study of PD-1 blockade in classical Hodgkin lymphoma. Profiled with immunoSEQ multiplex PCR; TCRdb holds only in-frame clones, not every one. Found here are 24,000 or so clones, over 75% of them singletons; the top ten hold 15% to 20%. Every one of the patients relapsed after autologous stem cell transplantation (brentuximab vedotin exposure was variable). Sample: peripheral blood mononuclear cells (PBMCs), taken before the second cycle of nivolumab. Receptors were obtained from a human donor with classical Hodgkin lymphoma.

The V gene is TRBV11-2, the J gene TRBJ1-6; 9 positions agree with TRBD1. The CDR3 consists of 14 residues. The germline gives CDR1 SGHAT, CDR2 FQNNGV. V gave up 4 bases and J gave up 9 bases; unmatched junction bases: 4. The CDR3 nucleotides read TGTGCCAGCAGCTGGGGACAGGGCGGTTCACCCCTCCACTTT. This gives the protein CASSWGQGGSPLHF.

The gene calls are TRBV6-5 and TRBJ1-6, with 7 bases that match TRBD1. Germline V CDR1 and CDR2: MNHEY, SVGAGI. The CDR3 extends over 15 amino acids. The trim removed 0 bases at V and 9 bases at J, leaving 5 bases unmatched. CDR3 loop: CASSYSTGLGSPLHF. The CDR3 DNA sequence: TGTGCCAGCAGTTACTCGACAGGGTTGGGTTCACCCCTCCACTTT.

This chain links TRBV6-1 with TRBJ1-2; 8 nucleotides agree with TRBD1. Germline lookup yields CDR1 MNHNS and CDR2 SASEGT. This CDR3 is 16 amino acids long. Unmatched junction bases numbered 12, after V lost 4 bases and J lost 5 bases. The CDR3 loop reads CASSVTGDRPSYGYTF. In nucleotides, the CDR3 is TGTGCCAGCAGTGTAACCGGGGACAGGCCCAGTTATGGCTACACCTTC.

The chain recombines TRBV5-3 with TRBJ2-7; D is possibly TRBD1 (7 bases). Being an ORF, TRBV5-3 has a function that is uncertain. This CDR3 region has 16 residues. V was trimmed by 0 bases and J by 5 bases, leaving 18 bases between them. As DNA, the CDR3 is TGTGCCAGAAGCTTGGAGAGAGGCAGGGGGGTACACGAGCAGTACGTC. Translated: CARSLERGRGVHEQYV.

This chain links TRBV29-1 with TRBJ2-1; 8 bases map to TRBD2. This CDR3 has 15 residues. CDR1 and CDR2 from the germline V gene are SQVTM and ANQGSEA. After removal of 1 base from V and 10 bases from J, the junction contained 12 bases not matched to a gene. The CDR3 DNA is TGCAGCGTTGAAGGGTCGGGAGGGTGGGCATACGAGCAGTTCTTC. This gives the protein CSVEGSGGWAYEQFF.

The CDR3 DNA reads TGTGCCAGTAGTATTCTTAGTAGCGGGAGGACCGGGGAGCTGTTTTTT. Amino acid sequence: CASSILSSGRTGELFF. The chain joins TRBV19 to TRBJ2-2; 10 nucleotides line up with TRBD2. This CDR3 is 16 amino acids long. The J segment lost 5 bases and the V segment lost 3 bases, leaving 6 bases of the junction unmatched. In germline, CDR1 is LNHDA, CDR2 SQIVND (reference sequence).

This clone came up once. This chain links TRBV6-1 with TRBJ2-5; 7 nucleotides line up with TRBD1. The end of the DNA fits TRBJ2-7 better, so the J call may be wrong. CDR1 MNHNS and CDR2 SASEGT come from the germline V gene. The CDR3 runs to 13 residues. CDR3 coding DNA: TGTGCCAGCAGTGGTTGGACAGGCTACGAGCAGTACTTC. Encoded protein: CASSGWTGYEQYF.

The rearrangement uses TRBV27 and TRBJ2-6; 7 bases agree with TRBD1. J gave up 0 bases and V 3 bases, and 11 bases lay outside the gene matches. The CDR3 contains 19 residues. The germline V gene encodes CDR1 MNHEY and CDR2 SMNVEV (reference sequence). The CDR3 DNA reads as TGTGCCAGCAGTTTGCAGACAGGGTCCGTCAGCTCTGGGGCCAACGTCCTGACTTTC. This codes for CASSLQTGSVSSGANVLTF.

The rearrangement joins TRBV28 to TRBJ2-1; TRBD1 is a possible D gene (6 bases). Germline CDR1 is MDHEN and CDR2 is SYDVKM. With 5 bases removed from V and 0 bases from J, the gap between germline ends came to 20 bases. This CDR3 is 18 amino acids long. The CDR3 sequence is CASSTRHTGPGSYNEQFF. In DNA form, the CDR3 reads TGTGCCAGCAGTACCCGGCACACAGGGCCCGGCTCCTACAATGAGCAGTTCTTC.

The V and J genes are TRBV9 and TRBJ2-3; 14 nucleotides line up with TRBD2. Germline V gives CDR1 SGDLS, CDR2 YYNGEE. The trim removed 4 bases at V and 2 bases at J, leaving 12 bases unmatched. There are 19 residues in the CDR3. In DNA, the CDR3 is TGTGCCAGCAGCCCTCGACTAGCGGGAGGGGGGGGCCCCACAGATACGCAGTATTTT. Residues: CASSPRLAGGGGPTDTQYF.

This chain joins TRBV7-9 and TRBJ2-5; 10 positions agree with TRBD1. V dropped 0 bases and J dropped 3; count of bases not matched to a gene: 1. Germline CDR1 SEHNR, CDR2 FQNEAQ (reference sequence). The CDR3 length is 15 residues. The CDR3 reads CASSLAGTGEETQYF. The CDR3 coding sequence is TGTGCCAGCAGCTTAGCGGGGACAGGGGAAGAGACCCAGTACTTC.

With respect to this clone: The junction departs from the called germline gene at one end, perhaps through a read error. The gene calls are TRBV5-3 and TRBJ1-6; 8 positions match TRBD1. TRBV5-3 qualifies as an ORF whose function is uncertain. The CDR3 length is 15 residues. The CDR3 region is CASSSTGGSGSPLHF. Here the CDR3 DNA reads TGTGCCAGCAGCTCTACAGGGGGGAGCGGTTCACCCCTCCACTTT.

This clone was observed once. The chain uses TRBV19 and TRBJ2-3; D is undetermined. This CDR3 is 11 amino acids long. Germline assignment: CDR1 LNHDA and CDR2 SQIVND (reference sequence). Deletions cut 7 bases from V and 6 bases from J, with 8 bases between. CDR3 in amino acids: CASILGDTQYF. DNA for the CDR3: TGTGCCAGTATTCTAGGGGATACGCAGTATTTT. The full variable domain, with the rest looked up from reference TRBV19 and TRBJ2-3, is DGGITQSPKYLFRKEGQNVTLSCEQNLNHDAMYWYRQDPGQGLRLIYYSQIVNDFQKGDIAEGYSVSREKKESFPLTVTSAQKNPTAFYLCASILGDTQYFGPGTRLTVL.

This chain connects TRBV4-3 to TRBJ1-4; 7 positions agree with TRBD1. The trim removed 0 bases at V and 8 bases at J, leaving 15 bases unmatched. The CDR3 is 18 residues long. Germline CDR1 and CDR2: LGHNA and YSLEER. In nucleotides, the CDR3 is TGCGCCAGCAGCCAAGATTCGGCGGGAAGGGGGCGCGGGGAAAAACTGTTTTTT. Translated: CASSQDSAGRGRGEKLFF.

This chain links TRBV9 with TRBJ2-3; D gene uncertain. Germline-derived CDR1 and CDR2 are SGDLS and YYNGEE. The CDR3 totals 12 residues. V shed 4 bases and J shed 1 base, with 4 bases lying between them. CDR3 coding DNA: TGTGCCAGCAGCCTCCGCACAGATACGCAGTATTTT. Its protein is CASSLRTDTQYF.